A selection of T cell receptor beta chains follows, all from one sample in a study of cytomegalovirus exposure and HLA in healthy donors. Repertoires were generated with immunoSEQ multiplex PCR, while TCRdb's copy carries only in-frame clones and drops some. The clone table shows 130,000 to 150,000 clones, with the ten largest holding approximately 1%. The sequenced sample was PBMCs. The origin of the receptors is a male donor in good health and CMV-seronegative. The CDR3 runs from the conserved cysteine through the conserved F or W. The D gene is left open where the match is weak.

d_call: TRBD1; cdr3_length: 15; v_call: TRBV6-1; j_call: TRBJ1-4; cdr3_nt: TGTGCCAGCAGCCTTCACCAGGGGGATACTAGGGAACTGTTTTTT; cdr3_aa: CASSLHQGDTRELFF
d_call: TRBD2; cdr3_length: 17; v_call: TRBV6-1; j_call: TRBJ2-5; cdr3_nt: TGTGCCAGCAGTGCTGGGATAGCGGGAGCGCGCTTGGAGACCCAGTACTTC; cdr3_aa: CASSAGIAGARLETQYF
d_call: .; cdr3_length: 12; v_call: TRBV15; j_call: TRBJ2-5; cdr3_nt: TGTGCCACCAGCACAGCGGACGAGACCCAGTACTTC; cdr3_aa: CATSTADETQYF
d_call: TRBD1; cdr3_length: 16; v_call: TRBV27; j_call: TRBJ1-1; cdr3_nt: TGTGCCAGCAGTCTAGCCCCGGGACAGGGAAACACTGAAGCTTTCTTT; cdr3_aa: CASSLAPGQGNTEAFF
d_call: .; cdr3_length: 18; v_call: TRBV7-8; j_call: TRBJ2-7; cdr3_nt: TGTGCCAGCAGCTTAGACTTCGTCGGGGGGCAATTTACCTACGAGCAGTACTTC; cdr3_aa: CASSLDFVGGQFTYEQYF
d_call: TRBD2; cdr3_length: 18; v_call: TRBV5-1; j_call: TRBJ2-3; cdr3_nt: TGCGCCAGCACCAACACCGGACTAGCGGATAGAAAGTCAGATACGCAGTATTTT; cdr3_aa: CASTNTGLADRKSDTQYF
d_call: .; cdr3_length: 13; v_call: TRBV29-1; j_call: TRBJ1-5; cdr3_nt: TGCAGCGTCTGGACGGGGGGCAATCAGCCCCAGCATTTT; cdr3_aa: CSVWTGGNQPQHF
d_call: .; cdr3_length: 13; v_call: TRBV5-1; j_call: TRBJ2-1; cdr3_nt: TGCGCCAGCAGCTTGCAGCGGGACAATGAGCAGTTCTTC; cdr3_aa: CASSLQRDNEQFF
d_call: .; cdr3_length: 15; v_call: TRBV9; j_call: TRBJ2-3; cdr3_nt: TGTGCCAGCAGCGTGGGCGGGGCCTCCACAGATACGCAGTATTTT; cdr3_aa: CASSVGGASTDTQYF
d_call: TRBD2; cdr3_length: 17; v_call: TRBV5-6; j_call: TRBJ2-2; cdr3_nt: TGTGCCAGCAGCTTCGGTTTTGGCGGGGGGGCGTCCGGGGAGCTGTTTTTT; cdr3_aa: CASSFGFGGGASGELFF
d_call: TRBD2; cdr3_length: 18; v_call: TRBV7-9; j_call: TRBJ2-1; cdr3_nt: TGTGCCAGCAGTTGGGGACTAGCGGGGGGGCCCCAATACAATGAGCAGTTCTTC; cdr3_aa: CASSWGLAGGPQYNEQFF
d_call: .; cdr3_length: 13; v_call: TRBV7-9; j_call: TRBJ2-1; cdr3_nt: TGTGCCAGCAGTCAAGCGGTTTACAATGAGCAGTTCTTC; cdr3_aa: CASSQAVYNEQFF
d_call: .; cdr3_length: 12; v_call: TRBV7-8; j_call: TRBJ1-2; cdr3_nt: TGTGCCAGCAGCTCCATCGGGGAGAGCTACACCTTC; cdr3_aa: CASSSIGESYTF
d_call: TRBD2; cdr3_length: 14; v_call: TRBV11-1; j_call: TRBJ2-7; cdr3_nt: TGTGCCAGCAGCTGGACTAGCGACTCCTACGAGCAGTACTTC; cdr3_aa: CASSWTSDSYEQYF
d_call: .; cdr3_length: 10; v_call: TRBV11-2; j_call: TRBJ1-1; cdr3_nt: TGTGCCAGCGGCTCGGACAGAGCTTTCTTT; cdr3_aa: CASGSDRAFF
d_call: .; cdr3_length: 14; v_call: TRBV7-9; j_call: TRBJ1-2; cdr3_nt: TGTGCCAGCACATCCCCCCGGTTCGACTATGGCTACACCTTC; cdr3_aa: CASTSPRFDYGYTF
d_call: TRBD2; cdr3_length: 17; v_call: TRBV9; j_call: TRBJ2-7; cdr3_nt: TGTGCCAGCAGCCCCAGGGGGACTAGCCGCGACTCCTACGAGCAGTACTTC; cdr3_aa: CASSPRGTSRDSYEQYF
d_call: TRBD1; cdr3_length: 13; v_call: TRBV10-3; j_call: TRBJ2-7; cdr3_nt: TGTGCCACCAGGACAGGGGGCGCCGACGAGCAGTACTTC; cdr3_aa: CATRTGGADEQYF
d_call: .; cdr3_length: 11; v_call: TRBV27; j_call: TRBJ2-5; cdr3_nt: TGTGCCAGCAGTCTAGGCCCGACCCAGTACTTC; cdr3_aa: CASSLGPTQYF
d_call: TRBD1; cdr3_length: 16; v_call: TRBV4-3; j_call: TRBJ1-2; cdr3_nt: TGCGCCAGCAGCCACCGAACGGGGCAGGGGGTTGGTGGCTACACCTTC; cdr3_aa: CASSHRTGQGVGGYTF
d_call: .; cdr3_length: 12; v_call: TRBV2; j_call: TRBJ1-1; cdr3_nt: TGTGCCAGCATCCCGGGACTTCGGGGAGCTTTCTTT; cdr3_aa: CASIPGLRGAFF
d_call: TRBD1; cdr3_length: 14; v_call: TRBV27; j_call: TRBJ1-5; cdr3_nt: TGTGCCAGCACCTCGACAGGGGGCTTTCAGCCCCAGCATTTT; cdr3_aa: CASTSTGGFQPQHF
d_call: TRBD1; cdr3_length: 14; v_call: TRBV9; j_call: TRBJ1-6; cdr3_nt: TGTGCCAGCAGCGTAGGACAGGGAGTTTCACCCCTCCACTTT; cdr3_aa: CASSVGQGVSPLHF
d_call: TRBD1; cdr3_length: 13; v_call: TRBV27; j_call: TRBJ1-2; cdr3_nt: TGTGCCAGCAGCTACAGGGGGAACTATGGCTACACCTTC; cdr3_aa: CASSYRGNYGYTF
d_call: TRBD1; cdr3_length: 13; v_call: TRBV7-9; j_call: TRBJ1-1; cdr3_nt: TGTGCCACAACAACAGGGGGCCACACTGAAGCTTTCTTT; cdr3_aa: CATTTGGHTEAFF
d_call: .; cdr3_length: 15; v_call: TRBV7-9; j_call: TRBJ2-3; cdr3_nt: TGTGCCAGCAGCTCCCTTTTAGGGGGATCAGATACGCAGTATTTT; cdr3_aa: CASSSLLGGSDTQYF
d_call: TRBD1; cdr3_length: 16; v_call: TRBV2; j_call: TRBJ2-2; cdr3_nt: TGTGCCAGCAGTATACAGGGGCTGGCGAACACCGGGGAGCTGTTTTTT; cdr3_aa: CASSIQGLANTGELFF
d_call: .; cdr3_length: 14; v_call: TRBV18; j_call: TRBJ1-1; cdr3_nt: TGTGCCAGCTCACCTCAAGAAGGGGGCACTGAAGCTTTCTTT; cdr3_aa: CASSPQEGGTEAFF
d_call: TRBD1; cdr3_length: 15; v_call: TRBV6-1; j_call: TRBJ1-5; cdr3_nt: TGTGCCGGCACTCGGGGGACAGGGAGTAATCAGCCCCAGCATTTT; cdr3_aa: CAGTRGTGSNQPQHF
d_call: .; cdr3_length: 14; v_call: TRBV28; j_call: TRBJ1-1; cdr3_nt: TGTGCCAGCAGGGAGCTGTTGGTGAGTTCTGAAGCTTTCTTT; cdr3_aa: CASRELLVSSEAFF
d_call: .; cdr3_length: 13; v_call: TRBV5-1; j_call: TRBJ2-6; cdr3_nt: TGCGCCAGCAGGGAGACTGGGGCCAACGTCCTGACTTTC; cdr3_aa: CASRETGANVLTF
d_call: .; cdr3_length: 13; v_call: TRBV5-1; j_call: TRBJ2-7; cdr3_nt: TGCGCCAGCAGCTTGGACAGGTTGGACGAGCAGTACTTC; cdr3_aa: CASSLDRLDEQYF
d_call: .; cdr3_length: 19; v_call: TRBV12-2; j_call: TRBJ1-1; cdr3_nt: TGTGCAAGTCGCTTAGCGGGGAAGGGGAGGGGGGCCAGGAACACTGAAGCTTTCTTT; cdr3_aa: CASRLAGKGRGARNTEAFF
d_call: TRBD1; cdr3_length: 16; v_call: TRBV10-3; j_call: TRBJ2-2; cdr3_nt: TGTGCCATCAGTGAGGGGGGACAGGCGAACACCGGGGAGCTGTTTTTT; cdr3_aa: CAISEGGQANTGELFF
d_call: .; cdr3_length: 11; v_call: TRBV20-1; j_call: TRBJ2-5; cdr3_nt: TGCGGCGGGGAGCTTCAAGAGACCCAGTACTTC; cdr3_aa: CGGELQETQYF
d_call: .; cdr3_length: 11; v_call: TRBV5-5; j_call: TRBJ1-1; cdr3_nt: TGTGCCAGCAGCTTGGCGGTTGAAGCTTTCTTT; cdr3_aa: CASSLAVEAFF
d_call: TRBD1; cdr3_length: 14; v_call: TRBV9; j_call: TRBJ2-7; cdr3_nt: TGTGCCAGCAGCGTAGGACAGGGACCGAGGGAGCAGTACTTC; cdr3_aa: CASSVGQGPREQYF
d_call: TRBD2; cdr3_length: 16; v_call: TRBV5-4; j_call: TRBJ2-2; cdr3_nt: TGTGCCAGCAGCCCGTCTAGCGGAGCGAACACCGGGGAGCTGTTTTTT; cdr3_aa: CASSPSSGANTGELFF
d_call: TRBD2; cdr3_length: 16; v_call: TRBV5-1; j_call: TRBJ2-2; cdr3_nt: TGCGCCAGCAGCTCGACTAGCGACATCCGGACCGGGGAGCTGTTTTTT; cdr3_aa: CASSSTSDIRTGELFF
d_call: TRBD1; cdr3_length: 12; v_call: TRBV7-9; j_call: TRBJ1-1; cdr3_nt: TGTGCCAGCAGCATGACAGGGGCTGAAGCTTTCTTT; cdr3_aa: CASSMTGAEAFF